Following are 16 T cell receptor beta chains from one sample sequenced in a study of molecular identifiers for immune sequencing clone quantification. TCRdb recomputed calls from the PCR reads with MiXCR, one row per CDR3 protein. There are more than 550,000 distinct CDR3 sequences in the sample; about 25% occur only once, and about 0.78% lies in the top ten. Sequencing used naive CD8+ T cells from blood, with Jurkat cell RNA spiked in. Subset defined: FACS-sorted CD8+CD4-CCR7+CD45RA+ naive T cells. The source of these receptors is a human donor in good health. Some libraries in this study had Jurkat cell RNA spiked in.

The chain combines TRBV6-2 or TRBV6-3 with TRBJ2-7; D ambiguous. Deletions cut 5 bases from V and 5 bases from J, with 16 bases between. CDR1 MNHEY and CDR2 SVGEGT come from the germline V gene. This CDR3 has 14 amino acids. CDR3: CASSISALWNEQYF. The DNA for the CDR3 is TGTGCCAGCAGTATCTCGGCACTCTGGAACGAGCAGTACTTC.

The chain is built from TRBV7-6 and TRBJ2-2; D call uncertain. The CDR3 totals 14 residues. The germline V and J ends were trimmed by 3 bases and 5 bases, with 10 bases remaining between them. Germline V gives CDR1 SGHVS, CDR2 FNYEAQ. In DNA form, the CDR3 reads TGTGCCAGCAGCTTGGAGATAGGGACCGGGGAGCTGTTTTTT. Translated, it gives CASSLEIGTGELFF.

The chain has TRBV20-1 and TRBJ1-1; D unclear. The CDR3 length is 18 residues. Germline-derived CDR1 and CDR2 are DFQATT and SNEGSKA (reference sequence). The germline V and J ends were trimmed by 5 bases and 0 bases, with 25 bases remaining between them. CDR3: CSARGPSRGARMNTEAFF. The DNA for the CDR3 is TGCAGTGCTCGAGGCCCGTCCCGGGGTGCGAGAATGAACACTGAAGCTTTCTTT.

This rearrangement joins TRBV9 to TRBJ1-4; D is perhaps TRBD1 (6 bases). CDR3 length: 17 amino acids. The V gene's germline CDR1 is SGDLS and CDR2 YYNGEE. V gave up 0 bases and J gave up 0 bases, with 12 bases separating them. CDR3 in DNA: TGTGCCAGCAGCGTAGGGACAGCCTCTGCAACTAATGAAAAACTGTTTTTT. Its translation: CASSVGTASATNEKLFF.

The rearrangement links TRBV6-5 to TRBJ2-2; D is perhaps TRBD2 (6 bases). The V gene lost 6 bases and the J gene lost 7 bases, with 18 bases spanning the gap. Germline lookup yields CDR1 MNHEY and CDR2 SVGAGI. There are 15 residues in the CDR3. The CDR3 sequence is CASRTGTALDGELFF. The CDR3 DNA sequence: TGTGCCAGCAGAACGGGGACTGCACTGGACGGGGAGCTGTTTTTT.

For this clonotype: Because it lacks the conserved phenylalanine or tryptophan at the end, this CDR3 is likely a read error. The chain carries TRBV9 and TRBJ2-1; D may be TRBD2 (6 bases). Germline V lookup: CDR1 SGDLS, CDR2 YYNGEE. CDR3 length equals 18 residues. Trimming pared 0 bases from V and 1 base from J, leaving 17 bases between. The CDR3 DNA reads TGTGCCAGCAGCGTAGAGGGATGGGGGGTATCGTCCTACAATGAGCAGTTCTCC. Its protein product is CASSVEGWGVSSYNEQFS.

On this clonotype: A read error is possible here, since a much larger clone lies one base away. V gene TRBV14 combines with J gene TRBJ2-2; D not resolved. V was clipped by 8 bases and J by 5 bases, with 12 bases between them. The CDR3 totals 13 residues. The germline V gene has CDR1 SGHDN and CDR2 FVKESK. In nucleotides, the CDR3 is TGTGCCAGCGGTAACCAGCCGACCGGGGAGCTGTTTTTT. Translated, it gives CASGNQPTGELFF. The full variable domain, its missing parts supplied by reference TRBV14 and TRBJ2-2, is EAGVTQFPSHSVIEKGQTVTLRCDPISGHDNLYWYRRVMGKEIKFLLHFVKESKQDESGMPNNRFLAERTGGTYSTLKVQPAELEDSGVYFCASGNQPTGELFFGEGSRLTVL.

In the case of this clonotype: Compared with germline, one end of the junction differs, possibly owing to a read error. This sequence joins TRBV12-3 or TRBV12-4 and TRBJ2-1; 7 bases are shared with TRBD1. The CDR3 is 14 residues long. The CDR3 DNA is TGTGCCAGCAGTCCAGGGACAGCCTACAATGAGCAGCTCTTC. Its protein is CASSPGTAYNEQLF.

This clonotype was seen ten or more times. The chain uses TRBV4-1 and TRBJ2-3; D is undetermined. Germline assignment: CDR1 MGHRA and CDR2 YSYEKL. This CDR3 has 19 amino acids. The V end was cut by 0 bases, the J end by 0 bases, with 19 bases between. This chain's CDR3 is CASSQDQPLAIGSTDTQYF. The CDR3 region has the DNA TGCGCCAGCAGCCAAGATCAGCCGCTGGCAATTGGTAGCACAGATACGCAGTATTTT.

This rearrangement joins TRBV7-9 to TRBJ2-3; tentative D call: TRBD2 (6 bases). CDR1 is SEHNR and CDR2 is FQNEAQ in the germline V gene (reference sequence). V lost 1 base to trimming and J lost 4 bases, with 9 bases between them. CDR3 length: 14 amino acids. CDR3 region: CASSLVLAADTQYF. Written as DNA, the CDR3 is TGTGCCAGCAGCTTAGTACTAGCAGCAGATACGCAGTATTTT. The full variable domain, completed using reference TRBV7-9 and TRBJ2-3, is DTGVSQNPRHKITKRGQNVTFRCDPISEHNRLYWYRQTLGQGPEFLTYFQNEAQLEKSRLLSDRFSAERPKGSFSTLEIQRTEQGDSAMYLCASSLVLAADTQYFGPGTRLTVL.

This chain uses TRBV5-1 with TRBJ2-2, with D maybe TRBD2 (5 bases). Germline lookup yields CDR1 SGHRS and CDR2 YFSETQ. The V gene lost 5 bases and the J gene lost 2 bases, with 10 bases spanning the gap. This CDR3 comprises 14 residues. The CDR3 DNA reads as TGCGCCAGCAGATTCGGGGTCAACACCGGGGAGCTGTTTTTT. Translating it yields CASRFGVNTGELFF.

V gene TRBV27 combines with J gene TRBJ2-7, with 13 nucleotides matching TRBD2. After removal of 2 bases from V and 5 bases from J, the junction contained 6 bases not matched to a gene. The CDR3 loop spans 16 amino acids. Per germline, CDR1 MNHEY and CDR2 SMNVEV (reference sequence). For the CDR3, the DNA is TGTGCCAGCAGTTTAGGGACTAGCGGGAATTCGGACGAGCAGTACTTC. It yields the protein CASSLGTSGNSDEQYF.

The chain carries TRBV19 and TRBJ1-5; 7 nucleotides agree with TRBD1. The trim removed 6 bases at V and 6 bases at J, leaving 11 bases unmatched. The CDR3 is 15 amino acids. The germline V gene has CDR1 LNHDA and CDR2 SQIVND (reference sequence). This CDR3 is CASSEGQDRSQPQHF. Here the CDR3 DNA reads TGTGCCAGTAGCGAAGGACAGGACCGCAGTCAGCCCCAGCATTTT.

With respect to this clonotype: Lacking the conserved final phenylalanine or tryptophan, this CDR3 likely reflects a read error. The rearrangement links TRBV28 to TRBJ1-6; D possibly corresponds to TRBD1 (6 bases). The CDR3 contains 14 residues. Germline CDR1 MDHEN, CDR2 SYDVKM. The V and J ends lost 2 bases and 9 bases respectively, with 11 bases between them. CDR3: CASSLNTGSSPLHL. The CDR3 DNA follows: TGTGCCAGCAGTTTAAATACAGGGAGTTCACCCCTCCACTTA.

There are a few counts of this clonotype. The chain is built from TRBV6-6 and TRBJ2-7; a weak D match, TRBD1 (6 bases). The CDR3 sequence is 16 residues long. The V gene lost 0 bases and the J gene lost 2 bases, with 14 bases spanning the gap. Germline-derived CDR1 and CDR2 are MNHNY and SVGAGI (reference sequence). The CDR3 protein is CASSYSTVTGTYEQYF. The CDR3 coding sequence is TGTGCCAGCAGTTACTCAACAGTGACAGGAACCTACGAGCAGTACTTC.

The genes are TRBV29-1 and TRBJ1-2; D not resolved. V lost 4 bases and J 7 bases, leaving 13 bases between the germline ends. Germline assignment: CDR1 SQVTM and CDR2 ANQGSEA. This CDR3 spans 12 amino acids. CDR3 bases: TGCAGCGTTGCCGAAGCTAACGGTGGCTACACCTTC. It codes for CSVAEANGGYTF.